Listed here are 15 T cell receptor beta chains from one sample, sequenced in a study of OX40 agonist ivuxolimab in advanced cancers. TCRdb's table, derived via immunoSEQ multiplex PCR, lists solely in-frame clones and lacks some. The sample lists approximately 60,000 clones, under 85% occurring once. This specimen consisted of CD4+ or CD8+ T cells sorted from blood, obtained in a trial of the OX40 agonist ivuxolimab. The source is an adult with an advanced solid tumor such as melanoma, head and neck, liver or kidney cancer.

The genes are TRBV7-3 and TRBJ2-7, with D possibly being TRBD2 (5 bases). This CDR3 spans 13 amino acids. The V gene's germline CDR1 is SGHTA and CDR2 FQGTGA. V lost 5 bases, J lost 3 bases, and 11 bases lay in between. In DNA, the CDR3 is TGTGCCAGCAGCCCGGGATCCAACTACGAGCAGTACTTC. This translates into CASSPGSNYEQYF. The entire variable domain, with the rest obtained from reference TRBV7-3 and TRBJ2-7, is as follows: GAGVSQTPSNKVTEKGKYVELRCDPISGHTALYWYRQSLGQGPEFLIYFQGTGAADDSGLPNDRFFAVRPEGSVSTLKIQRTERGDSAVYLCASSPGSNYEQYFGPGTRLTVT.

The V call is TRBV5-1, the J call TRBJ1-1; D not resolved. Germline V gene data show CDR1 as SGHRS and CDR2 as YFSETQ. This CDR3 region has 15 residues. Trimming cost V 4 bases and J 1 base, with 14 bases left between them. In DNA form, the CDR3 reads TGCGCCAGCAGCCCCGTGGGCACGAGGAACACTGAAGCTTTCTTT. Translating it yields CASSPVGTRNTEAFF.

On this clone itself: One end of the junction varies from germline; a read error may be responsible. The V and J genes are TRBV10-2 and TRBJ2-3; the D is unclear. The CDR3 length is 13 residues. The germline gives CDR1 WSHSY, CDR2 SAAADI. CDR3 DNA: TGCGCCAGAAGTGAAAGGGCATCAGATACGCAGTATTTT. The encoded protein is CARSERASDTQYF.

The V and J genes are TRBV5-1 and TRBJ1-2, with 8 positions matching TRBD1. Trimming cost V 5 bases and J 0 bases; bases outside gene matches: 9. This CDR3 is built from 16 residues. CDR1 and CDR2 (germline): SGHRS, YFSETQ. The CDR3 nucleotides read TGCGCCAGCAGACCCGGGACAGGACCATCTAACTATGGCTACACCTTC. As protein: CASRPGTGPSNYGYTF.

This chain joins TRBV5-4 and TRBJ2-4, with 8 bases fitting TRBD2. The CDR3 loop spans 16 amino acids. V lost 3 bases and J lost 3; bases outside the gene matches: 8. Germline lookup yields CDR1 SGHNT and CDR2 YYREEE (reference sequence). The CDR3 DNA reads TGTGCCAGCAGCTCACCGGGGGGGAAGGGCAAAAACATTCAGTACTTC. Protein sequence: CASSSPGGKGKNIQYF. Complete variable domain (other parts from reference TRBV5-4 and TRBJ2-4): ETGVTQSPTHLIKTRGQQVTLRCSSQSGHNTVSWYQQALGQGPQFIFQYYREEENGRGNFPPRFSGLQFPNYSSELNVNALELDDSALYLCASSSPGGKGKNIQYFGAGTRLSVL.

This chain connects TRBV11-2 to TRBJ1-1, with a tentative D call TRBD1 (6 bases). CDR1 SGHAT and CDR2 FQNNGV come from the germline V gene. This CDR3 is 16 amino acids long. V was trimmed by 0 bases and J by 4 bases, leaving 15 bases between them. In DNA, the CDR3 is TGTGCCAGCAGCTTAGAGTGGGGGGCGTCGCGCACTGAAGCTTTCTTT. Translating it yields CASSLEWGASRTEAFF. The full variable domain, in which reference TRBV11-2 and TRBJ1-1 provide the parts outside the CDR3, is EAGVAQSPRYKIIEKRQSVAFWCNPISGHATLYWYQQILGQGPKLLIQFQNNGVVDDSQLPKDRFSAERLKGVDSTLKIQPAKLEDSAVYLCASSLEWGASRTEAFFGQGTRLTVV.

V gene TRBV6-1 combines with J gene TRBJ2-7, with D uncertain. The CDR3 covers 13 residues. Germline loops: CDR1 MNHNS, CDR2 SASEGT. The ends were cut back, 3 bases at V and 2 bases at J, with 8 bases in the middle. In nucleotides, the CDR3 is TGTGCCAGCAGTGACCGCGCACCCTACGAGCAGTACTTC. This translates into CASSDRAPYEQYF.

J is TRBJ1-2 and V is TRBV7-9; 8 bases are shared with TRBD1. V shed 5 bases, J shed 7 bases, and the junction held 24 bases outside the gene matches. The CDR3 has 19 amino acids. From germline, CDR1 is SEHNR and CDR2 FQNEAQ (reference sequence). CDR3: CASSPGGRSRDRQIGGYTF. The CDR3 nucleotides are TGTGCCAGCAGCCCCGGCGGACGCTCCCGGGACAGGCAGATAGGTGGCTACACCTTC.

This clone was seen a single time. In DNA form, the CDR3 reads TGTGCCAGCAGTTTTTTCGGGTATTTGAGAGGGGCCAAAAACATTCAGTACTTC. Residues: CASSFFGYLRGAKNIQYF. The J gene is TRBJ2-4, the V gene TRBV28; weak D call: TRBD2 (5 bases). Germline V gene data show CDR1 as MDHEN and CDR2 as SYDVKM. V lost 3 bases to trimming and J lost 1 base, with 19 bases between them. CDR3 length equals 18 residues. Filled out from reference TRBV28 and TRBJ2-4, the complete variable domain reads DVKVTQSSRYLVKRTGEKVFLECVQDMDHENMFWYRQDPGLGLRLIYFSYDVKMKEKGDIPEGYSVSREKKERFSLILESASTNQTSMYLCASSFFGYLRGAKNIQYFGAGTRLSVL.

The rearrangement joins TRBV27 to TRBJ1-1, with 12 nucleotides matching TRBD1. The CDR3 has 16 residues. The V segment lost 5 bases and the J segment 5 bases; nucleotides outside the gene matches: 9. CDR1 is MNHEY, CDR2 SMNVEV, per germline (reference sequence). The CDR3 region has the DNA TGTGCCAGCAGTCCGGGACAGGGGGCGCTTTTAACTGAAGCTTTCTTT. Translated: CASSPGQGALLTEAFF.

This clone was seen once. The V call is TRBV28, the J call TRBJ2-1; D possibly corresponds to TRBD1 (6 bases). CDR3 length equals 12 residues. Germline values: CDR1 MDHEN, CDR2 SYDVKM. V lost 6 bases and J lost 7, with 10 bases in between. CDR3 region: CASRDSRNEQFF. The CDR3 nucleotides are TGTGCCAGCAGGGACAGCCGAAATGAGCAGTTCTTC.

V and J are TRBV4-2 and TRBJ2-1, with 11 bases aligning to TRBD1. Germline V gives CDR1 LGHNA, CDR2 YNFKEQ. The CDR3 runs 16 residues. V lost 4 bases to trimming and J lost 6 bases; unmatched junction nucleotides: 8. The CDR3 bases are TGTGCCAGCAGCCTCTCCGGGACAGGGGGACCCAATGAGCAGTTCTTC. This codes for CASSLSGTGGPNEQFF.

The V gene is TRBV4-1, the J gene TRBJ2-2; 8 nucleotides agree with TRBD1. V was pared by 1 base and J by 3 bases, with 4 bases of the junction left unmatched. This CDR3 is 16 amino acids long. Germline values: CDR1 MGHRA, CDR2 YSYEKL. The CDR3 DNA sequence: TGCGCCAGCAGCCAAGCCGACAGGGGATACACCGGGGAGCTGTTTTTT. This sequence encodes CASSQADRGYTGELFF.

This rearrangement joins TRBV7-6 to TRBJ1-4; the match to TRBD1 covers 7 bases. Germline V lookup: CDR1 SGHVS, CDR2 FNYEAQ. The CDR3 runs to 21 residues. V lost 5 bases to trimming and J lost 5 bases; unmatched junction nucleotides: 26. The CDR3 DNA is TGTGCCAGCAGCCCCGCGGGTCGTTCGTATAGGGGGCCCCGGGGGAATGAAAAACTGTTTTTT. Translation: CASSPAGRSYRGPRGNEKLFF.

The chain carries TRBV5-1 and TRBJ1-1, with a weak D call TRBD1 (6 bases). Trimming cost V 5 bases and J 1 base, with 9 bases left between them. Germline V gene sequence: CDR1 SGHRS, CDR2 YFSETQ. The CDR3 covers 13 residues. The CDR3 reads CASRGAGNTEAFF. The CDR3 DNA reads as TGCGCCAGCAGGGGGGCGGGGAACACTGAAGCTTTCTTT.